Listed below are T cell receptor beta chains from one sample, sequenced in a study of blood T cell repertoires in COVID-19. TCRdb keeps only in-frame clones here, not all; method: immunoSEQ multiplex PCR. The sample shows 140,000 to 150,000 clones, roughly 84% of them seen only once. The sequencing sample was made of peripheral blood. These receptors all stem from a man in his sixties with active or convalescent COVID-19. Each CDR3 is given with its conserved first and last residue. The order of the fields is D gene, V gene, clone size, J gene, CDR3 protein, CDR3 DNA. D genes are given only for firm matches. The size field is filled for only some rows; it gives once, few, many or a size class.

TRBD1	TRBV3-1/TRBV3-2	.	TRBJ2-7	CASSQATGTGGYEQYF	TGTGCCAGCAGCCAAGCCACCGGGACAGGGGGTTACGAGCAGTACTTC
.	TRBV6-5	.	TRBJ1-3	CASSSLPGGTGNTIYF	TGTGCCAGCAGTTCTTTGCCGGGGGGGACTGGAAACACCATATATTTT
TRBD1	TRBV9	.	TRBJ1-4	CASSVGTGYEGTNEKLFF	TGTGCCAGCAGCGTTGGGACAGGCTACGAAGGAACTAATGAAAAACTGTTTTTT
TRBD2	TRBV11-2	.	TRBJ2-5	CASSLGLAGGPRETQYF	TGTGCCAGCAGCCTAGGACTAGCGGGGGGGCCACGAGAGACCCAGTACTTC
TRBD2	TRBV19	.	TRBJ2-3	CASRTSGGPTDTQYF	TGTGCCAGTAGGACTAGCGGGGGGCCCACGGATACGCAGTATTTT
.	TRBV18	.	TRBJ1-5	CASSPDSYSNQPQHF	TGTGCCAGCTCACCGGACAGTTATAGCAATCAGCCCCAGCATTTT
.	TRBV6-5	.	TRBJ2-3	CASSWPGGTGTDTQYF	TGTGCCAGCAGTTGGCCAGGGGGGACGGGCACAGATACGCAGTATTTT
.	TRBV7-2	many	TRBJ1-3	CASSPRTGPNSGNTIYF	TGTGCCAGCAGCCCGAGAACAGGGCCTAACTCTGGAAACACCATATATTTT
TRBD1	TRBV5-6	.	TRBJ1-4	CASSLLGQGGEKLFF	TGTGCCAGCAGCTTGCTGGGACAGGGGGGCGAAAAACTGTTTTTT
.	TRBV25-1	.	TRBJ2-2	CASRLPLGVDTGELFF	TGTGCCAGCAGACTTCCACTAGGAGTCGACACCGGGGAGCTGTTTTTT
.	TRBV6-5	.	TRBJ1-1	CATETPNTEAFF	TGTGCCACCGAGACACCGAACACTGAAGCTTTCTTT
TRBD1	TRBV27	few	TRBJ2-2	CASSFTGDTGELFF	TGTGCCAGCAGTTTCACAGGGGACACCGGGGAGCTGTTTTTT
TRBD2	TRBV3-1/TRBV3-2	.	TRBJ2-1	CASSQGASGYNEQFF	TGTGCCAGCAGCCAAGGGGCTAGCGGTTACAATGAGCAGTTCTTC
.	TRBV2	.	TRBJ2-5	CASSTSYPETQYF	TGTGCCAGCAGTACCTCCTACCCCGAGACCCAGTACTTC
.	TRBV5-6	.	TRBJ2-7	CASSLRQSYEQYF	TGTGCCAGCAGCTTGCGACAGTCCTACGAGCAGTACTTC
.	TRBV5-6	.	TRBJ2-1	CASSLVLFNEQFF	TGTGCCAGCAGCTTGGTTCTTTTCAATGAGCAGTTCTTC
.	TRBV5-5	.	TRBJ2-1	CASSWVGPYNEQFF	TGTGCCAGCAGCTGGGTGGGCCCCTACAATGAGCAGTTCTTC
TRBD1	TRBV10-3	.	TRBJ2-5	CAISLQGAGETQYF	TGTGCCATCAGCTTACAGGGGGCAGGGGAGACCCAGTACTTC
TRBD1	TRBV24-1	.	TRBJ2-7	CATRTGGPYEQYF	TGTGCCACCAGAACAGGGGGGCCCTACGAGCAGTACTTC
.	TRBV19	.	TRBJ1-2	CASSIVGSLGGANYGYTF	TGTGCCAGTAGTATAGTAGGGAGCTTAGGAGGGGCCAACTATGGCTACACCTTC
.	TRBV19	few	TRBJ2-2	CASSIGDSRTGELFF	TGTGCCAGTAGTATCGGGGATTCTCGCACCGGGGAGCTGTTTTTT
TRBD2	TRBV7-9	.	TRBJ2-2	CASSTPGLAAGELFF	TGTGCCAGCAGCACCCCCGGACTAGCGGCCGGGGAGCTGTTTTTT
.	TRBV5-1	.	TRBJ1-1	CASSERGNTEAFF	TGCGCCAGCAGCGAACGGGGTAACACTGAAGCTTTCTTT
TRBD1	TRBV20-1	.	TRBJ1-2	CSASTGGSYGYTF	TGCAGTGCCAGTACAGGGGGCAGCTATGGCTACACCTTC
.	TRBV12-3/TRBV12-4	.	TRBJ1-5	CASSSGNQPQHF	TGTGCCAGCAGTTCCGGCAATCAGCCCCAGCATTTT
TRBD1	TRBV19	.	TRBJ1-1	CASSASGQGGTEAFF	TGTGCCAGTAGTGCCTCGGGACAGGGTGGAACTGAAGCTTTCTTT
.	TRBV18	.	TRBJ1-5	CASSRIQGGNQPQHF	TGTGCCAGCTCACGTATACAGGGTGGCAATCAGCCCCAGCATTTT
.	TRBV11-3	.	TRBJ2-3	CASSPTRDTQYF	TGTGCCAGCAGCCCTACCCGAGATACGCAGTATTTT
.	TRBV4-1	.	TRBJ1-2	CASSQAARGEGYTF	TGCGCCAGCAGCCAAGCTGCCCGCGGTGAGGGCTACACCTTC